This T cell receptor beta chain stems from a study of identical twins. Study observations and caveats: A lower insertion count was a feature of abundant cord blood beta clonotypes, with no such feature in memory repertoires. It was possible that invariant MAIT and iNKT cells partly confounded the zero-insertion analyses. Twins shared beta out-of-frame sequences in excess, but this excess was weaker.

Trimming took off 3 bases at V and 5 bases at J, with 8 bases between the two ends. Looked up from germline, CDR1 is MNHNY and CDR2 is SVGAGI (reference sequence). The CDR3 covers 13 residues. TCRdb called the 5' RACE reads again in MiXCR, with one record for every CDR3 protein. Among 700,000 or so distinct CDR3 sequences, roughly 8% were seen once, and the ten largest hold approximately 0.94%. About this clonotype: Its antigen is undetermined.

This sample was shared with a second study, whose subject was yellow fever vaccine responses in identical twins.

V gene TRBV6-6 combines with J gene TRBJ2-4; D might be TRBD1 (6 bases). The sequenced sample was PBMCs. The TCR comes from a woman under 30 in good health. CDR3 nucleotide sequence: TGTGCCAGCAGTTATGAGGGGGAAAACATTCAGTACTTC. It specifies CASSYEGENIQYF.